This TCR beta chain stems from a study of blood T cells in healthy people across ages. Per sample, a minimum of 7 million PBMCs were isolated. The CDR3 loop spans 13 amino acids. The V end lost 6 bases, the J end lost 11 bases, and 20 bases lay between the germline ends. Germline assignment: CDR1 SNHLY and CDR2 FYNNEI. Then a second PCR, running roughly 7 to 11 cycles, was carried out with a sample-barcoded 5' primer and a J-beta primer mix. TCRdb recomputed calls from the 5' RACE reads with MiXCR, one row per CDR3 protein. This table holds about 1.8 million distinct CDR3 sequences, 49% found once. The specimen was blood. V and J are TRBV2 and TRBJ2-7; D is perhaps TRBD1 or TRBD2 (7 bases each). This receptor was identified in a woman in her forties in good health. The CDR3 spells CASSLQGRVVEYF. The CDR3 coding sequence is TGTGCCAGCAGCCTACAGGGGAGGGTTGTTGAGTACTTC.